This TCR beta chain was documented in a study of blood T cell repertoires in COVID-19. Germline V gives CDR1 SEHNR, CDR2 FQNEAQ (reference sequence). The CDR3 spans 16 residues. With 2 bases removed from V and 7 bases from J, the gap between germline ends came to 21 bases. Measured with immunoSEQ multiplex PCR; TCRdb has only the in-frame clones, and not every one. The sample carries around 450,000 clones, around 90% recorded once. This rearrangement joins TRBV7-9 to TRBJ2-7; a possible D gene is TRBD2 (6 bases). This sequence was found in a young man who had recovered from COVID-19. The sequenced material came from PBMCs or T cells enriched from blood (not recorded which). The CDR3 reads CASSLIWRDSTSEQYF. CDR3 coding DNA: TGTGCCAGCAGCTTAATATGGCGGGACTCCACGAGTGAGCAGTACTTC.